This T cell receptor beta chain was identified in a study of regulatory T cells in long-lasting Graves disease. CDR1 is SEHNR, CDR2 FQNEAQ, per germline (reference sequence). This CDR3 is built from 16 residues. Ten or more counts support this clonotype. One junction end does not reproduce the germline sequence, and a read error may be involved. Regarding time point: newly diagnosed GD, antithyroid drugs for less than 3 months. RNA extracted from PBMCs served as the sequencing template. With iRepertoire HTBI primers and Arm-PCR of CDR3 regions, TCR beta libraries were built. TCRdb re-analysed the multiplex PCR reads in MiXCR, keeping a single row per CDR3 protein. Among 350,000 to 550,000 distinct CDR3 sequences listed, around 13% were seen once. These records were also assigned to another study, of T cells in Graves' hyperthyroidism and ophthalmopathy. That source adds: The TCR CDR3 was amplified in a first-round RT-PCR using the HTBI primer set.

The sequence was obtained from a woman between 45 and 60 years old with Graves disease. This chain uses TRBV7-9 with TRBJ2-1; 12 bases fit TRBD2. The sample consisted of peripheral blood mononuclear cells (PBMCs), taken at new diagnosis, from a patient treated with antithyroid drugs. The chain's CDR3 is CASSWYPGTSGPGWGF. Written as DNA, the CDR3 is TGTGCCAGCAGCTGGTACCCGGGGACTAGCGGGCCCGGATGGGGGTTC.